The 5 T cell receptor beta chains in this list originate from one sample, sequenced in a study of PD-1 blockade in classical Hodgkin lymphoma (dated by TCRdb to 2018 to 2020). Explained via the paper, the time point label denotes: newly diagnosed, previously untreated cHL patient sample. Library creation used the immunoSEQ multiplex PCR assay. TCRdb obtained this table from immuneACCESS and retained in-frame rearrangements with V and J assigned. These tables miss some clones; where compared with another copy, unresolved V genes account for less than half of the shortfall, and the remainder is unexplained. The sample contains around 27,000 clones, 90% to 95% of them found a single time. Roughly 3.8% of the sample is taken by the ten largest. Sequencing used peripheral blood mononuclear cells (PBMCs). The receptors stem from a human donor with classical Hodgkin lymphoma.

V is TRBV7-9 and J is TRBJ2-3, with D perhaps TRBD2 (6 bases). The V gene's germline CDR1 is SEHNR and CDR2 FQNEAQ (reference sequence). CDR3 length: 13 residues. The germline V and J ends were trimmed by 7 bases and 4 bases, with 12 bases remaining between them. The CDR3, as DNA: TGTGCCAGCACCCGGTCGGGGGCAGATACGCAGTATTTT. Translating it yields CASTRSGADTQYF.

This chain links TRBV6-5 with TRBJ2-7, with 8 bases that match TRBD1. The CDR3 spans 15 residues. J gave up 1 base and V 4 bases, and 6 bases lay outside the gene matches. From germline, CDR1 is MNHEY and CDR2 SVGAGI. The chain's CDR3 is CASSSDRGMSYEQYF. The CDR3 DNA is TGTGCCAGCAGTTCCGACAGGGGTATGTCCTACGAGCAGTACTTC.

This chain links TRBV29-1 with TRBJ2-1; 10 bases are a match to TRBD2. The CDR3 loop spans 12 amino acids. V lost 7 bases, J lost 8 bases, and 5 bases stayed unmatched. Germline V lookup: CDR1 SQVTM, CDR2 ANQGSEA. CDR3 bases: TGCAGCGGATCTAGCGGGAGATATGAGCAGTTCTTC. Its translation: CSGSSGRYEQFF.

This clone was observed once. The V call is TRBV7-8, the J call TRBJ1-3; D is undetermined. CDR1 is SGHVS and CDR2 is FQNEAQ in the germline V gene. Between the trimmed V and J ends, which lost 1 base and 2 bases, there was a span of 3 bases. The CDR3 sequence is 13 residues long. The CDR3 sequence is CASSLDPGNTIYF. The CDR3 region has the DNA TGTGCCAGCAGCTTAGATCCTGGAAACACCATATATTTT. The complete variable domain, with remaining parts taken from reference TRBV7-8 and TRBJ1-3, reads GAGVSQSPRYKVAKRGQDVALRCDPISGHVSLFWYQQALGQGPEFLTYFQNEAQLDKSGLPSDRFFAERPEGSVSTLKIQRTQQEDSAVYLCASSLDPGNTIYFGEGSWLTVV.

The rearrangement joins TRBV7-2 to TRBJ2-1; TRBD2 agrees at 7 bases. The V segment lost 7 bases and the J segment 3 bases; nucleotides outside the gene matches: 9. The CDR3 extends over 15 amino acids. Germline V gives CDR1 SGHTA, CDR2 FQGNSA. Here the CDR3 reads CASTAGEGLYNEQFF. CDR3 bases: TGTGCCAGCACCGCGGGGGAGGGGCTCTACAATGAGCAGTTCTTC.